The clone carrying this T cell receptor (beta chain) was observed a few times. What it binds is not known. The source of the sample is a study of post-analysis software for immune sequencing data. Unique-molecular-identifier-tagged TCR beta cDNA libraries were used. TCRdb re-called the PCR reads through MiXCR, storing one row per CDR3 protein. The sample shows hundreds of thousands of distinct CDR3 sequences, roughly half of them seen only once. General study results and limits: A significant reduction in normalized Chao1 diversity was observed in multiple sclerosis patients versus controls. TRBV segments more frequent in patients than in controls numbered five and included TRBV5-6, TRBV5-1 and TRBV20-1. F measure grouped same-batch samples tightly together.

CDR1 SEHNR and CDR2 FQNEAQ come from the germline V gene (reference sequence). This CDR3 has 13 amino acids. Trimming shortened V by 3 bases and J by 1 base, and 6 bases separated the two germline ends. The V call is TRBV7-9, the J call TRBJ2-5; D gene unclear. The sample consisted of blood. The receptor was isolated from a girl aged 5-17 years with multiple sclerosis. In DNA, the CDR3 is TGTGCCAGCAGCTTTCCGGCCCAAGAGACCCAGTACTTC. Residues: CASSFPAQETQYF.